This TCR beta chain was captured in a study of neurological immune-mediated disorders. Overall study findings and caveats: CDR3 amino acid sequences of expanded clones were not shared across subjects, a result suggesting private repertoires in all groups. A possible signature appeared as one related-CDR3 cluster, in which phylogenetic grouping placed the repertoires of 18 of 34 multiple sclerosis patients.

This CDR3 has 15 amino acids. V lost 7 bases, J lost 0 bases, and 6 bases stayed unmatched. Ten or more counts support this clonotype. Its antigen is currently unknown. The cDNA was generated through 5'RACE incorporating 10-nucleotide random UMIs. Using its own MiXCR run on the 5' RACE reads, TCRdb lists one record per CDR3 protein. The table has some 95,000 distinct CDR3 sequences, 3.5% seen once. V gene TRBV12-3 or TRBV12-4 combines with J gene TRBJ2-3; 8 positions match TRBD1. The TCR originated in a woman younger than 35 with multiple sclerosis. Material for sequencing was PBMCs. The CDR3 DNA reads TGTGCCAGCATGATCAGGGGGCGAAGCACAGATACGCAGTATTTT. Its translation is CASMIRGRSTDTQYF.